This T cell receptor beta chain was identified in a study of blood T cell repertoires in COVID-19 (TCRdb year 2020). Concerning the study at large: Collaborator samples came from the United States, Italy and Spain and covered acute and convalescent phases of COVID-19. Samples came from the ongoing ImmuneRACE study (first 160 participants) plus 1,254 subjects from 6 global collaborators. Where available, HLA class I and class II types were taken from metadata supplied by the sample provider and were not determined by assay-based typing. The prospective study material was composed of cDNA or gDNA derived from T cells, B-cell-depleted T cells, or PBMCs. The repertoires were released in a freely available public database intended as a resource for research on the immune response to SARS-CoV-2. Subjects who had been exposed to COVID-19, were actively infected with it, or had recovered from it provided the deeply sampled blood TCRbeta repertoires that made up the dataset. Sample metadata almost always included a de-identified subject ID, COVID-19 status, age in years and sex.

Whole blood was collected in K2EDTA tubes by collaborating institutions according to the institutions' own protocols. For TCRbeta analysis, collaborator samples were shipped as frozen whole blood, as isolated PBMCs, or as DNA extracted from either sample type. The investigation overall reported the following: The quantity of clinical and demographic metadata differed by source and by participant and was supplied without curation.

Details on this clone: Its antigen has not been determined. No per-base quality is available; no much larger clone lies one base away.

Trimmed from V: 6 bases; trimmed from J: 10 bases; junction bases lacking a gene match: 11. Inclusive of the bounding cysteine and phenylalanine, the CDR3 is 13 residues long. Only CDR3 DNA is held: 39 bases, read in frame from base 1. The immunoSEQ Assay, a bias-controlled multiplex PCR, was used to amplify TCRbeta CDR3 regions from genomic DNA. The paper's processing steps were these. Nucleated cell counts per sample were estimated from amplification of reference gene primers within the assay. To quantify the absolute abundance of each unique TCRbeta CDR3 rearrangement, sequence reads were collapsed and filtered. For each sample, productive Simpson clonality was calculated as the square root of Simpson's diversity index across productive rearrangements. Sourced from immuneACCESS, this table was stored by TCRdb with only in-frame sequences that have V and J called. A share of the clones is absent; for the studies checked, an unresolved V gene accounts for under half, and the remainder has no known explanation. V, J and clone size are those of that table, while D and trimming were read from the DNA. This sample is represented by about 100,000 clones; 65% to 90% of them were singletons. 1.5% to 2% of the sample belongs to the ten largest clones.

The chain employs TRBV12-3 or TRBV12-4 and TRBJ1-2; TRBD1 aligns with 7 central bases. The source is a man older than 75 with acute or convalescent COVID-19. The source material was peripheral blood. The CDR3 protein sequence reads: CASSKQGVMVYTF. The DNA sequence follows: TGTGCCAGCAGCAAGCAGGGGGTTATGGTCTACACCTTC.